This T cell receptor (beta chain) was documented in a study of cytomegalovirus exposure and HLA in healthy donors (dated by TCRdb to 2016 to 2017). For the wider study: The 670 or so repertoires of the first cohort and the roughly 110 validation repertoires were produced on the same platform, according to a later analysis. The aim of the study was to test whether cataloging public T cell receptors could identify signatures of past pathogen exposure. Besides the first cohort of approximately 670 subjects, a separate validation cohort made up of 120 different subjects was used. The study combined high-throughput TCR immunosequencing, statistical association of individual TCRs with disease status, and machine learning to predict cytomegalovirus infection status. Beyond this particular receptor, the publication reports: The classifier was reported to diagnose cytomegalovirus status with high specificity and sensitivity in both the original and validation cohorts. A later analysis lacked HLA typing for the validation cohort, so it scored co-occurrence in that cohort across all 120 or so repertoires. Most TCR sequences were seen in very few donors, while some public TCRs were found in many individuals. In a later analysis, TCRs clustered in the first cohort were found to also tend to co-occur in the approximately 120 validation repertoires, with approximately 94% of cluster scores above 0. A total of 164 TCR beta chains were listed by the study as associated with cytomegalovirus. According to the authors, the approach could potentially be generalized to other disease states and immunological phenotypes. Three of the identified cytomegalovirus-associated TCR beta chains were confirmed in vitro to be specific for cytomegalovirus antigens.

The library was built by means of the immunoSEQ multiplex PCR assay. As for how the authors treated the data: To diagnose cytomegalovirus status from the catalog of TCR beta chain sequences, a statistical classification framework was built. What TCRdb holds here is the immuneACCESS table cut down to in-frame rearrangements. Part of the clones is not present; checked against another copy, under half of the missing clones reflect an unresolved V gene, and the others are unexplained. That table gives V, J and clone size, and the DNA gave D and trimming. The sample includes about 140,000 clones, with about nine tenths observed a single time. The ten largest clones add up to just under 3% of the sample. The CDR3 goes from the cysteine to the phenylalanine over 15 residues. The DNA shown is the 45-base CDR3, in frame from base 1. CDR1 SGHVS and CDR2 FNYEAQ are derived from the germline V gene. V and J are truncated by 1 base and 1 base respectively, leaving an intervening sequence of 10 bases.

The donors were included in the validation cohort of some 110 subjects, a group kept apart from the roughly 700-subject first cohort. Points on this clone: No cognate antigen has been identified for it. Qualities for individual bases were not recorded, and no much larger clone is one base off.

The receptor was isolated from a young man in good health and CMV-seronegative. This chain is built from TRBV7-6 and TRBJ1-1, with the identity of the D gene unclear. Sequencing was performed on PBMCs. The CDR3 amino acid sequence is: CASSLGGVRNTEAFF. The nucleotides read TGTGCCAGCAGCTTAGGCGGGGTAAGGAACACTGAAGCTTTCTTT.